This TCR beta chain was identified in a study of CD8+CD57+ T cells in acquired aplastic anemia. Overall study context: CD4+ cell libraries from healthy donors averaged roughly 10 million reads.

In its sample, this clonotype was seen once. The junction departs from germline at one end; a sequencing error may be responsible. The V gene's germline CDR1 is SGHTA and CDR2 FQGNSA. This CDR3 contains 13 residues. Genomic DNA was employed as the template in profiling TCR beta VDJ and CDR3. TCRdb called the reads again in MiXCR, with one record for every CDR3 protein. The sample gives about 210,000 distinct CDR3 sequences, 61% of which show up once; 29% is in the top ten. The chain carries TRBV7-2 and TRBJ2-2; D tentatively reads TRBD1 or TRBD2 (6 bases each). The material sequenced was sorted CD4+, CD8+, or CD8+CD57+ T cells (not recorded which) from PBMCs. This TCR was recovered from a human donor in good health. CDR3: CASSPWGRGELSF. CDR3 nucleotides: TGTGCCAGCAGCCCATGGGGGCGCGGGGAGCTGTCTTTT. The complete variable domain, with remaining parts taken from reference TRBV7-2 and TRBJ2-2, reads GAGVSQSPSNKVTEKGKDVELRCDPISGHTALYWYRQSLGQGLEFLIYFQGNSAPDKSGLPSDRFSAERTGGSVSTLTIQRTQQEDSAVYLCASSPWGRGELSFGEGSRLTVL.